This T cell receptor (beta chain) appears in the sequencing data of a study of blood T cell repertoires in COVID-19. Data came from immunoSEQ multiplex PCR; TCRdb stores just in-frame clones and leaves some out. The sample consists of around 480,000 clones, roughly 87% of them appearing once. J gave up 0 bases and V 3 bases, and 8 bases lay outside the gene matches. Germline V gives CDR1 LNHNV, CDR2 YYDKDF (reference sequence). The CDR3 consists of 18 residues. This rearrangement joins TRBV15 to TRBJ1-5; 10 bases fit TRBD1. The sequenced material came from PBMCs or T cells enriched from blood (not recorded which). This TCR was recovered from a woman aged 18-29 years who had recovered from COVID-19. CDR3 nucleotide sequence: TGTGCCACCAGCAGGGACAGGGGGGGGAGCAATAGCAATCAGCCCCAGCATTTT. This encodes CATSRDRGGSNSNQPQHF.